This T cell receptor beta chain came from a study of blood T cell repertoires in COVID-19. At the level of the study: COVID-19 samples, acute and convalescent, were from the United States, Italy and Spain. PBMCs, B-cell-depleted T cells, or T cells provided the cDNA or gDNA that made up the material.

Germline V gene sequence: CDR1 SGHTA, CDR2 FQGTGA. This CDR3 region has 15 residues. J lost 4 bases, V lost 6 bases, and 7 bases had no gene match. Sequencing used immunoSEQ multiplex PCR; TCRdb keeps in-frame clones, though not all of them. This sample has about 180,000 clones, with 89% found just once. The chain uses TRBV7-3 and TRBJ2-2, with 8 bases aligning to TRBD1. The sequenced material came from PBMCs or T cells enriched from blood (not recorded which). This TCR was recovered from a woman between 35 and 50 years old with acute COVID-19. This chain's CDR3 is CASSLTGAITGELFF. The DNA of the CDR3 is TGTGCCAGCAGTTTGACAGGGGCGATCACCGGGGAGCTGTTTTTT. The variable domain in full, with the rest retrieved from reference TRBV7-3 and TRBJ2-2, is GAGVSQTPSNKVTEKGKYVELRCDPISGHTALYWYRQSLGQGPEFLIYFQGTGAADDSGLPNDRFFAVRPEGSVSTLKIQRTERGDSAVYLCASSLTGAITGELFFGEGSRLTVL.